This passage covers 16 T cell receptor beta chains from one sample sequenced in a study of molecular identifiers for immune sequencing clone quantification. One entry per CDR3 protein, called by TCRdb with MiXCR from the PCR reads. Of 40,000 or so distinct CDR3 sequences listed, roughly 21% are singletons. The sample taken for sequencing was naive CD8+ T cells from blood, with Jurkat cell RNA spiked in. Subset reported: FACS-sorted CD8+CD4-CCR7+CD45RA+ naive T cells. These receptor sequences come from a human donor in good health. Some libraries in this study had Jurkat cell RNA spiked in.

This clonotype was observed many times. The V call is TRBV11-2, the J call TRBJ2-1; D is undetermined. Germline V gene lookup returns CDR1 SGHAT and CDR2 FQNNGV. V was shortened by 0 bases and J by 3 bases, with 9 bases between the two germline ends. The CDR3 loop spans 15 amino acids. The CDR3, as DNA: TGTGCCAGCAGCTTAGAATCTGCTTTCTACAATGAGCAGTTCTTC. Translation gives CASSLESAFYNEQFF. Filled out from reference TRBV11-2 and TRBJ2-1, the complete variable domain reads EAGVAQSPRYKIIEKRQSVAFWCNPISGHATLYWYQQILGQGPKLLIQFQNNGVVDDSQLPKDRFSAERLKGVDSTLKIQPAKLEDSAVYLCASSLESAFYNEQFFGPGTRLTVL.

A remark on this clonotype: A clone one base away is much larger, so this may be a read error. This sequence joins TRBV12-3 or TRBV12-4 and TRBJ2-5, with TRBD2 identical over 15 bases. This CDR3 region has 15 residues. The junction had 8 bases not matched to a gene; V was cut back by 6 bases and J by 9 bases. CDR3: CASSGLAGGLEAQYF. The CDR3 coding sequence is TGTGCCAGCAGCGGACTAGCGGGGGGGCTGGAGGCCCAGTACTTC.

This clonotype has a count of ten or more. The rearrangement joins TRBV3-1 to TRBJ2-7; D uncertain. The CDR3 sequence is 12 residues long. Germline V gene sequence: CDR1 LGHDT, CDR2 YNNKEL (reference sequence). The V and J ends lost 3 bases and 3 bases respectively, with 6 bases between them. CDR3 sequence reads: CASSHTDYEQYF. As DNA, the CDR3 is TGTGCCAGCAGCCATACCGACTACGAGCAGTACTTC.

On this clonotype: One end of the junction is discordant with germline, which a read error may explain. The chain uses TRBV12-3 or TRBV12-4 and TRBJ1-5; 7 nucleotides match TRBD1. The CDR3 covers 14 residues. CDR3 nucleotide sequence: TGTGTCAGCAGTTCATGGGACAGAAATCAGCCCCAGCATTTT. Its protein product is CVSSSWDRNQPQHF.

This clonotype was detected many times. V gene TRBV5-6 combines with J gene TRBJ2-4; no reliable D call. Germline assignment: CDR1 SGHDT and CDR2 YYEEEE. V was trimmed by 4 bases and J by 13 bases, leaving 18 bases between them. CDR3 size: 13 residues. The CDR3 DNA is TGTGCCAGCAGCACGACGTGGCTCAGCATACAGTACTTC. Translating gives CASSTTWLSIQYF.

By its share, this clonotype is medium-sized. The CDR3 loop is CASSRRLVDTQYF. CDR3 DNA sequence: TGTGCCAGCAGCCGCAGACTTGTGGATACGCAGTATTTT. The chain couples TRBV6-5 to TRBJ2-3, with no clear D. This CDR3 spans 13 amino acids. Per the germline V gene, CDR1 is MNHEY and CDR2 is SVGAGI. The ends were cut back, 6 bases at V and 6 bases at J, with 13 bases in the middle.

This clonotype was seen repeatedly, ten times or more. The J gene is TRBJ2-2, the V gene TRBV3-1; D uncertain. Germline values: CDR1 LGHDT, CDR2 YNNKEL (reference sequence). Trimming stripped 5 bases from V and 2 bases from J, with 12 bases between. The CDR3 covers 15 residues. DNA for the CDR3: TGTGCCAGCAGCTACCTATCCGTTAACACCGGGGAGCTGTTTTTT. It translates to CASSYLSVNTGELFF.

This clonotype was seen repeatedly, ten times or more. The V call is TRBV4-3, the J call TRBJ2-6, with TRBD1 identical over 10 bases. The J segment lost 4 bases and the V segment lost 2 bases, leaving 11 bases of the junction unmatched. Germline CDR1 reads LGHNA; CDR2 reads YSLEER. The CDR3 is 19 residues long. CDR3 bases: TGCGCCAGCAGCCAACATACCGGGACAGGGGTTTTCGGGGCCAACGTCCTGACTTTC. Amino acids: CASSQHTGTGVFGANVLTF.

CDR3 coding DNA: TGTGCCAGCAGCTTAGAGGCGGGACAGGTCTACGAGCAGTACTTC. It specifies CASSLEAGQVYEQYF. The chain is built from TRBV7-2 and TRBJ2-7; TRBD1 aligns across 8 bases. Per the germline V gene, CDR1 is SGHTA and CDR2 is FQGNSA. V lost 1 base and J lost 3; bases outside the gene matches: 5. CDR3 length: 15 amino acids.

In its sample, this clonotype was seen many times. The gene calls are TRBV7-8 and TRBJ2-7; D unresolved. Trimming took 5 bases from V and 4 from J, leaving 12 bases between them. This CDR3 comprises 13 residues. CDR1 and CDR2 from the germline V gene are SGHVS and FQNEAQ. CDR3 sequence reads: CASSQGPAYEQYF. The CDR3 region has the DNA TGTGCCAGCAGCCAAGGACCAGCATACGAGCAGTACTTC.

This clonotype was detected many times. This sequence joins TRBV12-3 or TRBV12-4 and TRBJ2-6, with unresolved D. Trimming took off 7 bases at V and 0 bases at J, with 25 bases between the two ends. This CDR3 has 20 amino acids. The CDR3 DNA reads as TGTGCCAGCACCAACATAGAGACCGATACGGCCCGCTCTGGGGCCAACGTCCTGACTTTC. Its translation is CASTNIETDTARSGANVLTF.

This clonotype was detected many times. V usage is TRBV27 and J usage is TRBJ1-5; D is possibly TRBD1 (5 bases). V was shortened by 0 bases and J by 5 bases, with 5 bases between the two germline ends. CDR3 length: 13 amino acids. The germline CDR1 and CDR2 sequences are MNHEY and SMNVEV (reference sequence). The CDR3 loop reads CASSLSGDQPQHF. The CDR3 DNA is TGTGCCAGCAGTTTATCGGGGGATCAGCCCCAGCATTTT.

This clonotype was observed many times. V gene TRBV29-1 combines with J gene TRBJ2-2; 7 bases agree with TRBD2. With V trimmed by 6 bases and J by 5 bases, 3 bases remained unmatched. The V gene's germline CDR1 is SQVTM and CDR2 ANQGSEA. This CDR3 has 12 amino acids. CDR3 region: CSVVSGTGELFF. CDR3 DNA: TGCAGCGTGGTTAGCGGGACCGGGGAGCTGTTTTTT.

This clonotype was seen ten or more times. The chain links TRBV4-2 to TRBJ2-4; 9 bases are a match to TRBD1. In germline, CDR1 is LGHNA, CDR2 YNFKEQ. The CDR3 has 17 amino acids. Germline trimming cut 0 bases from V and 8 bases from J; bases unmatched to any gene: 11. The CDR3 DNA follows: TGTGCCAGCAGCCAAGAGAGCCACAGGGGGCCAACGGACATTCAGTACTTC. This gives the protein CASSQESHRGPTDIQYF.

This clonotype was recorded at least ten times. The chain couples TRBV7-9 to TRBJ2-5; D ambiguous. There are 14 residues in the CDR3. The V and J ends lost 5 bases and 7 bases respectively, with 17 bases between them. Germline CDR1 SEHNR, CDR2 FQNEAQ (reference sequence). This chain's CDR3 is CASSKATDRATQYF. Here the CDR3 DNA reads TGTGCCAGCAGCAAGGCGACTGATAGAGCGACCCAGTACTTC.

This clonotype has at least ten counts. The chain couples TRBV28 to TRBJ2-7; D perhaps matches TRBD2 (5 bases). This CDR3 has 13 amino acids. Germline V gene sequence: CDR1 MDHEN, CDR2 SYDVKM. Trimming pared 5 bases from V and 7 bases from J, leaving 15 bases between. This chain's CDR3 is CASSLDSTREQYF. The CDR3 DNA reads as TGTGCCAGCAGTCTGGACTCAACGAGGGAGCAGTACTTC. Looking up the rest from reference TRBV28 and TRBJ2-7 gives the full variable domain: DVKVTQSSRYLVKRTGEKVFLECVQDMDHENMFWYRQDPGLGLRLIYFSYDVKMKEKGDIPEGYSVSREKKERFSLILESASTNQTSMYLCASSLDSTREQYFGPGTRLTVT.